These T cell receptor beta chains were read from a single sample in a study of blood T cells in healthy people across ages. Each CDR3 protein gets one entry after TCRdb re-called the 5' RACE reads with MiXCR. The table has approximately 1,100,000 distinct CDR3 sequences, more than 35% seen once. The sample taken for sequencing was blood. The receptors here all came from a woman in her sixties or seventies in good health. The CDR3 runs from the conserved cysteine through the conserved F or W. Fields, in order: V gene, clone size, D gene, J gene, CDR3 protein, CDR3 DNA. D genes are given only for firm matches. The listing skips clone size in some rows; elsewhere it reads once, few, many or a size class.

TRBV5-1,-,TRBD1,TRBJ2-7,CASSLTGGRLVIQNEQYF,TGCGCCAGCAGCTTGACAGGGGGCCGACTAGTTATTCAAAACGAGCAGTACTTC
TRBV7-9,few,-,TRBJ2-5,CASSLDSQQETQYF,TGTGCCAGCAGCTTAGATTCGCAGCAAGAGACCCAGTACTTC
TRBV7-8,-,TRBD1,TRBJ1-6,CASSSRTGVPSPLHF,TGTGCCAGCAGCTCTCGGACAGGGGTACCATCACCCCTCCACTTT
TRBV5-4,-,TRBD1,TRBJ2-7,CASSLETGVGEQYF,TGTGCCAGCAGCTTGGAGACAGGGGTAGGCGAGCAGTACTTC
TRBV24-1,-,-,TRBJ2-4,CATSGQGSNIQYF,TGTGCCACCAGTGGCCAGGGGTCTAACATTCAGTACTTC
TRBV27,-,-,TRBJ1-5,CASSLLGTNQPQHF,TGTGCCAGCAGTTTATTAGGGACCAATCAGCCCCAGCATTTT
TRBV10-3,-,TRBD1,TRBJ2-7,CAISRQGVGYEQYF,TGTGCCATCAGTAGGCAGGGGGTAGGGTACGAGCAGTACTTC
TRBV7-9,-,-,TRBJ1-1,CASSLEGPNTEAFF,TGTGCCAGCAGCTTAGAGGGACCGAACACTGAAGCTTTCTTT
TRBV15,once,TRBD2,TRBJ2-3,CATSARLAGESDTQYF,TGTGCCACCAGCGCCAGACTAGCGGGAGAGTCGGATACGCAGTATTTT
TRBV12-3/TRBV12-4,few,-,TRBJ1-1,CASSSFTGAFF,TGTGCCAGCAGTTCTTTTACAGGTGCTTTCTTT
TRBV25-1,-,TRBD2,TRBJ2-1,CASSVGGLAGAYNEQFF,TGTGCCAGCAGTGTGGGGGGACTAGCGGGGGCCTACAATGAGCAGTTCTTC
TRBV29-1,many,TRBD1,TRBJ2-7,CSVDGTGAYEQYF,TGCAGCGTTGACGGGACAGGGGCCTACGAGCAGTACTTC
TRBV7-2,few,-,TRBJ2-1,CASKVSGIIRFYNEQFF,TGTGCCAGCAAGGTTTCGGGGATTATCCGTTTTTACAATGAGCAGTTCTTC
TRBV20-1,-,TRBD2,TRBJ2-4,CSASSGSIYNEQYF,TGCAGTGCCTCTAGCGGGAGCATATACAATGAGCAGTACTTC
TRBV15,-,TRBD1,TRBJ1-4,CATSRDHRGEKLFF,TGTGCCACCAGCAGAGATCACAGGGGCGAAAAACTGTTTTTT
TRBV2,few,-,TRBJ1-1,CASSPRGPRSANTEAFF,TGTGCCAGCAGCCCTCGGGGGCCCCGTTCGGCGAACACTGAAGCTTTCTTT
TRBV27,-,-,TRBJ2-7,CASSLSGVNGISIYEQYF,TGTGCCAGCAGTTTATCGGGGGTCAATGGGATATCAATTTACGAGCAGTACTTC
TRBV6-6,-,-,TRBJ2-5,CASSEGEYQETQYF,TGTGCCAGCAGTGAGGGGGAGTACCAAGAGACCCAGTACTTC
TRBV7-2,few,-,TRBJ2-3,CASSLSLGLSTDTQYF,TGTGCCAGCAGCTTATCCTTGGGCTTGAGCACAGATACGCAGTATTTT
TRBV12-3/TRBV12-4,-,-,TRBJ2-5,CASSSNEGAQYF,TGTGCCAGCAGTTCAAACGAGGGCGCCCAGTACTTC
TRBV27,-,-,TRBJ2-1,CASSFTPSSYNEQFF,TGTGCCAGCAGTTTTACTCCTAGCTCCTACAATGAGCAGTTCTTC
TRBV6-2/TRBV6-3,-,-,TRBJ2-3,CASSYYGMGTDTQYF,TGTGCCAGCAGTTACTACGGGATGGGTACAGATACGCAGTATTTT
TRBV4-2,-,-,TRBJ2-7,CASSQPQGSSYEQYF,TGTGCCAGCAGCCAGCCCCAGGGGAGCTCCTACGAGCAGTACTTC
TRBV3-1,-,TRBD1,TRBJ1-2,CASSPLDRALVYGYTF,TGTGCCAGCAGCCCCCTAGACAGGGCGCTTGTCTATGGCTACACCTTC
TRBV7-2,-,-,TRBJ2-1,CASSPTDRGSEQFF,TGTGCCAGCAGCCCCACCGATCGTGGTAGTGAGCAGTTCTTC
TRBV19,-,-,TRBJ1-6,CASTLTRRGTGGNSPLHF,TGTGCCAGTACCCTCACGCGGAGAGGCACTGGGGGTAATTCACCCCTCCACTTT